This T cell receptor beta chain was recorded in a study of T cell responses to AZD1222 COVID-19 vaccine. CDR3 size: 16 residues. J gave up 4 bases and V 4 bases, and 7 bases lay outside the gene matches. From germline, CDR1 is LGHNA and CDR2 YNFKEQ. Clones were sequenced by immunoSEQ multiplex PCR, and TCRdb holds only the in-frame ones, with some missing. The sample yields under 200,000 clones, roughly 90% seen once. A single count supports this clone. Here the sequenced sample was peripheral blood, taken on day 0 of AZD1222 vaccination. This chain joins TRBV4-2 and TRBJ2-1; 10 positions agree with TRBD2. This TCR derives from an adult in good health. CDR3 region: CASSPRTSGLYNEQFF. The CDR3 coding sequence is TGTGCCAGCAGCCCTAGGACTAGCGGCCTTTACAATGAGCAGTTCTTC.